This T cell receptor (beta chain) is drawn from a study of blood T cell repertoires in COVID-19. Study-level background: Samples came from the United States, Italy and Spain, spanning acute and convalescent COVID-19. PBMCs, B-cell-depleted T cells, or T cells were the source of the cDNA or gDNA that made up the material.

Authors' methods: Reference gene primer amplification in the assay estimated nucleated cell counts. The table came from immunoSEQ multiplex PCR; TCRdb's copy has only in-frame clones and leaves some out. V and J calls and clone size are copied from that table; D and trimming were computed from the DNA. The sample yields a few hundred thousand clones, 85% seen once. The CDR3 covers 13 residues. The V and J ends lost 4 bases and 6 bases respectively, with 11 bases between them. CDR1 is SEHNR and CDR2 is FQNEAQ in the germline V gene (reference sequence). The TCR was taken from a woman under 30 with acute or convalescent COVID-19. The chain recombines TRBV7-9 with TRBJ2-3; D perhaps matches TRBD2 (6 bases). Sequencing used peripheral blood. As DNA, the CDR3 is TGTGCCAGCAGCTCCGGGGGTTCCGATACGCAGTATTTT. This sequence encodes CASSSGGSDTQYF.